The 23 T cell receptor beta chains below all came from one sample that was sequenced in a study of T cell clonality in common variable immunodeficiency. Study-level findings and limits: Reportedly, TCR beta sequences from common variable immunodeficiency showed fewer deletions and N-nucleotide insertions.

These receptors are not linked to any known antigen. Sequenced by immunoSEQ multiplex PCR; TCRdb stores in-frame clones only, minus some. The repertoire has fewer than 35,000 clones, none seen only once; the ten largest take 5% to 7%. The sequenced material came from peripheral blood mononuclear cells. These TCRs come from a human donor with common variable immunodeficiency.

This clone was detected ten times or more. The sequence runs out 3 residues before the end of the CDR3; the remainder is reconstructed from the germline J gene. The chain joins TRBV10-1 to TRBJ2-5; perhaps TRBD1 as D (5 bases). V was clipped by 3 bases and J by 1 base, with 9 bases between them. The CDR3 has 14 residues. The germline gives CDR1 WNHNN, CDR2 SYGVQD (reference sequence). CDR3 in amino acids: CASSDLGAQETQYF. The DNA read from the CDR3 is TGCGCCAGCAGTGACCTAGGGGCCCAAGAGACC.

As for this clone: The read halts 3 residues ahead of the CDR3 end, with the missing end drawn from the germline J gene. The J gene is TRBJ2-3, the V gene TRBV19; tentatively, D is TRBD2 (7 bases). There are 12 residues in the CDR3. Germline CDR1 reads LNHDA; CDR2 reads SQIVND (reference sequence). The DNA read from the CDR3 is TGTGCCAGTAGTATCAAGGGGGGGACG. Protein sequence: CASSIKGGT. The entire CDR3 sequence reads CASSIKGGTQYF.

In its sample, this clone was seen many times. The read finishes 3 residues shy of the CDR3 end, and the germline J gene is used to complete it. The V and J genes are TRBV20-1 and TRBJ1-1, with 7 bases that match TRBD1. CDR1 and CDR2 from the germline V gene are DFQATT and SNEGSKA (reference sequence). This CDR3 is built from 15 residues. V dropped 3 bases and J dropped 1; count of bases not matched to a gene: 8. The DNA read from the CDR3 is TGCAGTGCTAGTCAAGGGGGCGCGGGGAACACTGAA. It translates to CSASQGGAGNTE. The CDR3, in full, reads CSASQGGAGNTEAFF.

This clone is medium-sized by share. Coverage ceases 3 residues before the CDR3 finishes, and the germline J gene fills in the end. The V gene is TRBV7-6, the J gene TRBJ2-2; D ambiguous. The V end was cut by 1 base, the J end by 7 bases, with 13 bases between. CDR3 length: 15 residues. Germline V CDR1 and CDR2: SGHVS, FNYEAQ. Here the CDR3 reads CASSLVSPTGGELFF. The sequenced CDR3 bases are TGTGCCAGCAGCTTAGTCAGCCCCACGGGCGGGGAG.

This clone was observed at least ten times. Sequencing ends 3 residues short of the CDR3 end; the germline J gene provides the rest. This rearrangement joins TRBV30 to TRBJ1-4; 9 bases are a match to TRBD1. Germline-derived CDR1 and CDR2 are GTSNPN and SVGIG (reference sequence). V was pared by 4 bases and J by 7 bases, with 13 bases of the junction left unmatched. The CDR3 has 16 amino acids. Here the CDR3 reads CAWNSKTGGKGEKLFF. The CDR3 bases that were read are TGTGCCTGGAATTCGAAGACAGGGGGAAAGGGTGAAAAA.

Sample share makes this clone medium-sized. The CDR3 end is not reached by the read, which stops 3 residues before it; the germline J gene fills it in. The chain uses TRBV29-1 and TRBJ1-2; 8 bases map to TRBD1. The CDR3 is 17 residues long. V shed 5 bases, J shed 2 bases, and the junction held 16 bases outside the gene matches. Germline values: CDR1 SQVTM, CDR2 ANQGSEA. CDR3 bases read: TGCAGCGTTCCCGCCGGGACAGGAGCTAGTAAAAACTATGGC. Translation gives CSVPAGTGASKNYG. The complete CDR3 protein is CSVPAGTGASKNYGYTF.

This clone has only a few counts. Read data end 3 residues before the CDR3 end; the end is taken from the germline J gene. V and J are TRBV2 and TRBJ1-1, with no clear D. The CDR3 has 13 residues. The ends were cut back, 5 bases at V and 4 bases at J, with 11 bases in the middle. Germline CDR1 is SNHLY and CDR2 is FYNNEI. The covered CDR3 bases are TGTGCCAGCAGTCCGGGTCGGTTCACTGAA. Protein product: CASSPGRFTE. The CDR3 in full is CASSPGRFTEAFF.

Many counts were recorded for this clone. Sequencing ends 3 residues short of the CDR3 end; the germline J gene provides the rest. This chain uses TRBV20-1 with TRBJ1-5, with 7 positions matching TRBD1. Germline CDR1 is DFQATT and CDR2 is SNEGSKA (reference sequence). Trimming removed 7 bases from V and 6 bases from J; junction bases left unmatched: 9. The CDR3 extends over 13 amino acids. The CDR3 spells CSVGTGVGQPQHF. Partial CDR3 DNA: TGCAGTGTAGGTACAGGGGTAGGTCAGCCC.

This clone came up many times. From the germline J gene comes the end of the CDR3, since the read stops 3 residues before it. V gene TRBV6-1 combines with J gene TRBJ2-2; 8 bases map to TRBD1. V was pared by 3 bases and J by 7 bases, with 7 bases of the junction left unmatched. The CDR3 runs to 15 residues. CDR1 is MNHNS, CDR2 SASEGT, per germline. CDR3 DNA, as far as it was read: TGTGCCAGCAGTGAGGACAGGGCGCCCGGCGGGGAG. It is translated as CASSEDRAPGGE. The whole CDR3 protein is CASSEDRAPGGELFF.

This clone showed up just a few times. The read is 3 residues too short to cover the CDR3 end, so that end is filled in from the germline J gene. V and J are TRBV18 and TRBJ2-7, with D maybe TRBD1 (7 bases). Germline V gene lookup returns CDR1 KGHSH and CDR2 LQKENI. Trimming pared 3 bases from V and 4 bases from J, leaving 19 bases between. The CDR3 runs to 16 residues. This chain's CDR3 is CASSPLPAGQKYEQYF. The DNA read from the CDR3 is TGTGCCAGCTCACCCCTCCCCGCGGGACAGAAGTACGAG.

This clone was recorded many times. Coverage ceases 3 residues before the CDR3 finishes, and the germline J gene fills in the end. The chain couples TRBV29-1 to TRBJ2-5; 7 nucleotides align to TRBD1. Germline V gene data show CDR1 as SQVTM and CDR2 as ANQGSEA. The V and J ends lost 3 bases and 1 base, in that order; junction bases with no gene match: 8. The CDR3 is made up of 15 amino acids. CDR3 sequence reads: CSVDRAGGFQETQYF. The covered CDR3 bases are TGCAGCGTTGATAGGGCAGGGGGATTCCAAGAGACC.

This clone was counted at least ten times. The CDR3 end is not reached by the read, which stops 3 residues before it; the germline J gene fills it in. The chain couples TRBV7-8 to TRBJ2-3, with 9 bases lining up with TRBD1. Germline V CDR1 and CDR2: SGHVS, FQNEAQ. This CDR3 contains 13 residues. The part of the CDR3 DNA that was read is TGTGCCAGCAGCTTAGTGGACAGGGGAGCG. Translation: CASSLVDRGA. The full CDR3 reads CASSLVDRGAQYF.

Comments on this clone: Read data end 3 residues before the CDR3 end; the end is taken from the germline J gene. This chain connects TRBV30 to TRBJ1-1; 7 bases are a match to TRBD1. This CDR3 is built from 16 residues. V lost 3 bases, J lost 3 bases, and 13 bases stayed unmatched. Germline CDR1 is GTSNPN and CDR2 is SVGIG (reference sequence). The part of the CDR3 DNA that was read is TGTGCCTGGAGCCCGGGACAGCGAGCGTTATACACTGAA. It encodes CAWSPGQRALYTE. The full CDR3 sequence reads CAWSPGQRALYTEAFF.

This clone was detected ten times or more. Coverage ceases 3 residues before the CDR3 finishes, and the germline J gene fills in the end. This rearrangement joins TRBV19 to TRBJ2-3; 11 bases match TRBD2. Germline V lookup: CDR1 LNHDA, CDR2 SQIVND (reference sequence). V was pared by 8 bases and J by 5 bases, with 9 bases of the junction left unmatched. The CDR3 is 15 amino acids. The chain's CDR3 is CASQLSGGAGDTQYF. The CDR3 bases that were read are TGTGCCAGTCAGCTTAGCGGGGGGGCCGGAGATACG.

This clone was observed many times. The read halts 3 residues ahead of the CDR3 end, with the missing end drawn from the germline J gene. The chain uses TRBV4-1 and TRBJ2-3; 10 positions match TRBD1. Germline V CDR1 and CDR2: MGHRA, YSYEKL. This CDR3 spans 15 amino acids. The V gene end was trimmed by 4 bases and the J gene end by 3 bases; junction bases not matched to a gene: 4. The sequenced part of the CDR3 DNA is TGCGCCAGCAGCCCTCCGGGACAGGGGACAGATACG. Protein product: CASSPPGQGTDT. The whole CDR3 is CASSPPGQGTDTQYF.

This clone was observed a few times. The CDR3 end is not reached by the read, which stops 3 residues before it; the germline J gene fills it in. The V gene is TRBV19, the J gene TRBJ1-5; D might be TRBD1 (6 bases). Germline assignment: CDR1 LNHDA and CDR2 SQIVND (reference sequence). Trimming shortened V by 2 bases and J by 2 bases, and 19 bases separated the two germline ends. The CDR3 has 18 residues. CDR3 sequence: CASSIRETGIWGNQPQHF. The sequenced part of the CDR3 DNA is TGTGCCAGTAGTATAAGGGAAACAGGGATATGGGGCAATCAGCCC. The full variable domain, with the rest looked up from reference TRBV19 and TRBJ1-5, is DGGITQSPKYLFRKEGQNVTLSCEQNLNHDAMYWYRQDPGQGLRLIYYSQIVNDFQKGDIAEGYSVSREKKESFPLTVTSAQKNPTAFYLCASSIRETGIWGNQPQHFGDGTRLSIL.

This clone was picked up many times. The CDR3 end is not reached by the read, which stops 3 residues before it; the germline J gene fills it in. The V gene is TRBV14, the J gene TRBJ1-2; 11 bases are shared with TRBD1. Germline loops: CDR1 SGHDN, CDR2 FVKESK. This CDR3 has 13 amino acids. The CDR3 is CASSPRDRGDYTF. The covered CDR3 bases are TGTGCCAGCAGCCCCCGGGACAGGGGGGAC.

This clone was seen only a few times. The read is 3 residues too short to cover the CDR3 end, so that end is filled in from the germline J gene. The rearrangement joins TRBV2 to TRBJ1-1; 7 positions match TRBD1. The CDR3 sequence is 14 residues long. Germline trimming cut 6 bases from V and 0 bases from J; bases unmatched to any gene: 4. Germline V gives CDR1 SNHLY, CDR2 FYNNEI. The CDR3: CASSMGQLNTEAFF. The sequenced part of the CDR3 DNA is TGTGCCAGCAGCATGGGACAGCTGAACACTGAA.

This clone occurred many times. The read gets to within 3 residues of the CDR3 end, and the germline J gene fills in the rest. This chain joins TRBV20-1 and TRBJ2-7, with D possibly matching TRBD1 (6 bases). V lost 1 base and J lost 5, with 18 bases in between. The CDR3 is made up of 15 amino acids. Germline CDR1 is DFQATT and CDR2 is SNEGSKA (reference sequence). Incomplete CDR3 DNA: TGCAGTGCTAGAGGCCAGGGGCGGTTAGTCAACGAG. It specifies CSARGQGRLVNE. The CDR3 in full is CSARGQGRLVNEQYF.

Of note for this clone: The read gets to within 3 residues of the CDR3 end, and the germline J gene fills in the rest. The chain combines TRBV19 with TRBJ1-4, with 10 bases identical to TRBD1. V dropped 9 bases and J dropped 0; count of bases not matched to a gene: 10. This CDR3 spans 17 amino acids. Germline values: CDR1 LNHDA, CDR2 SQIVND (reference sequence). CDR3 loop: CASSGTGVFATNEKLFF. Incomplete CDR3 DNA: TGTGCCAGCTCCGGGACAGGGGTTTTCGCAACTAATGAAAAA.

To note about this clone: The read stops 3 residues short of the end of the CDR3; the missing end is completed from the germline J gene. The V call is TRBV7-9, the J call TRBJ1-6; D perhaps matches TRBD1 (6 bases). The CDR3 consists of 15 residues. CDR1 and CDR2 from the germline V gene are SEHNR and FQNEAQ (reference sequence). Trimming removed 4 bases at V and 8 bases at J, with 15 bases between. Partial CDR3 DNA: TGTGCCAGCAGCTCGGGGTCGGACAGTCATTCACCC. Its protein product is CASSSGSDSHSP. The full CDR3 protein reads CASSSGSDSHSPLHF.

This clone was observed at least ten times. Sequencing ends 3 residues short of the CDR3 end; the germline J gene provides the rest. The chain joins TRBV18 to TRBJ1-1; 7 bases align to TRBD1. The CDR3 consists of 14 residues. With V trimmed by 6 bases and J by 1 base, 5 bases remained unmatched. Per germline, CDR1 KGHSH and CDR2 LQKENI. The CDR3 bases that were read are TGTGCCAGCTCGGAGGACAGGACGAACACTGAA. Its protein is CASSEDRTNTE. The CDR3 in full is CASSEDRTNTEAFF.

At least ten counts were recorded for this clone. The covered CDR3 bases are TGTGCCAGCAGGCTACTCCGGGACAGGGATGAAAAA. Translated: CASRLLRDRDEK. The full CDR3 sequence reads CASRLLRDRDEKLFF. The chain employs TRBV2 and TRBJ1-4; 9 positions match TRBD1. The CDR3 is cut off 3 residues early in the read; its end comes from the germline J gene. Germline V gene lookup returns CDR1 SNHLY and CDR2 FYNNEI. The CDR3 sequence is 15 residues long. V gave up 6 bases and J gave up 6 bases; unmatched junction bases: 8.